This T cell receptor (beta chain) was captured in a study of blood T cell repertoires in COVID-19. Study overall: Both acute and convalescent COVID-19 samples were obtained from the United States, Italy and Spain. The analysed material was cDNA or gDNA that came from T cells, B-cell-depleted T cells, or PBMCs.

This CDR3 is built from 15 residues. The ends were cut back, 7 bases at V and 0 bases at J, with 11 bases in the middle. Germline V lookup: CDR1 KGHDR, CDR2 SFDVKD. Methods used by the authors: Counts of nucleated cells, estimated from reference gene primer amplification, were obtained. Generated by immunoSEQ multiplex PCR, the TCRdb table keeps only in-frame clones and is missing some. Clonal size and the V and J genes are those of that table, whereas D and trimming came from the DNA. The table includes about 190,000 clones, 75% to 90% detected once. The chain links TRBV24-1 to TRBJ2-2, with D perhaps TRBD2 (6 bases). The sequencing input was peripheral blood. This clonotype originated in a man between 40 and 49 years old with acute or convalescent COVID-19. The CDR3 DNA is TGTGCCACCAGAGGAGGGGCCCCGAACACCGGGGAGCTGTTTTTT. It encodes CATRGGAPNTGELFF.